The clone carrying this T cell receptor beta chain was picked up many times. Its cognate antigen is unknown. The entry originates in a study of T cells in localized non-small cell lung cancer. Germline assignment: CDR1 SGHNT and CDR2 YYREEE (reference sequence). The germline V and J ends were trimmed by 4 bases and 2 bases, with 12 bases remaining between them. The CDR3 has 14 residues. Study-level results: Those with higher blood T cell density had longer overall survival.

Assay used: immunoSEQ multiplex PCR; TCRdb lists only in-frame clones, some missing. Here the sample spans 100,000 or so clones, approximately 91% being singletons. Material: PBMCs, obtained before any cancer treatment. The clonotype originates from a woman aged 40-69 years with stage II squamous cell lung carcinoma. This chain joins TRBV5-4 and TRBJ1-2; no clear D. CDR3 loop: CASSVGGNNYGYTF. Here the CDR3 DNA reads TGTGCCAGCAGCGTGGGTGGGAACAACTATGGCTACACCTTC.